This T cell receptor (beta chain) comes out of a study of cytomegalovirus exposure and HLA in healthy donors. Study-wide points: An analysis that was carried out later associated 16,000 or so TCR beta sequences with HLA alleles at 0.05 false discovery rate.

CDR1 is SGHNT, CDR2 YYREEE, per germline (reference sequence). The ends were cut back, 4 bases at V and 2 bases at J, with 12 bases in the middle. The CDR3 is 14 amino acids. About this clone: Antigen: not known.

Primers included in the PCR were 60 Vbeta and 13 Jbeta primers. Original methodology: Later reanalysis found 80 million or so unique TCR beta chains, approximately 11 million of them shared. Profiled with immunoSEQ multiplex PCR; TCRdb holds only in-frame clones, not every one. For V, J and clone size, that table is used; D and trimming come from the DNA. The table records around 100,000 clones, 60% to 70% of them present only once. Sequencing was done on a sample of PBMCs. The TCR was taken from a man between 25 and 39 years old in good health and CMV-seropositive. The chain employs TRBV5-4 and TRBJ1-2; D call uncertain. The CDR3 loop is CASSTDWPNYGYTF. CDR3 bases: TGTGCCAGCAGCACCGACTGGCCCAACTATGGCTACACCTTC.